This T cell receptor beta chain comes out of a study of response to subunit inactivated influenza vaccine. Trimming removed 1 base from V and 0 bases from J, with 6 bases in between. The CDR3 runs 14 residues. CDR1 and CDR2 (germline): DFQATT, SNEGSKA (reference sequence). This clonotype occurred a few times. Its antigen is unidentified. Using its own MiXCR run on the RT-PCR reads, TCRdb lists one record per CDR3 protein. Of just under 250,000 distinct CDR3 sequences in the sample, 10% to 15% were seen once. Findings and caveats of the study: After each seasonal influenza vaccination, few new T cells are recruited, the authors suggested.

The specimen was non-naive T cells sorted from PBMCs, collected less than 15 days before vaccination. The clonotype originates from a man aged 45-65 years who received an inactivated influenza vaccine. The chain joins TRBV20-1 to TRBJ1-4; D uncertain. The CDR3 DNA is TGCAGTGCTAGAGGCAGAGCAACTAATGAAAAACTGTTTTTT. It specifies CSARGRATNEKLFF.